This T cell receptor beta chain was obtained from a study of T cell responses to AZD1222 COVID-19 vaccine. On this clone itself: The antigen is not known.

V was pared by 5 bases and J by 6 bases, with 17 bases between. Germline V gene lookup returns CDR1 SNHLY and CDR2 FYNNEI. CDR3 size: 15 residues. Study-wide results and limits: Spike-wide coverage was observed for vaccine-associated CD4 TCRs, with dominant responses at 160-218 and 743-854.

The repertoire was sequenced with immunoSEQ multiplex PCR; TCRdb's copy has only in-frame clones and lacks some. The sample has under 150,000 clones; over 90% are singletons. This sequence was found in an adult in good health. The sample consisted of peripheral blood, taken on day 0 of AZD1222 vaccination. The rearrangement links TRBV2 to TRBJ2-1; tentatively, D is TRBD1 or TRBD2 (5 bases each). Written as DNA, the CDR3 is TGTGCCAGCAGTCACCGGGACCGCCCTCGCAATGAGCAGTTCTTC. This codes for CASSHRDRPRNEQFF.